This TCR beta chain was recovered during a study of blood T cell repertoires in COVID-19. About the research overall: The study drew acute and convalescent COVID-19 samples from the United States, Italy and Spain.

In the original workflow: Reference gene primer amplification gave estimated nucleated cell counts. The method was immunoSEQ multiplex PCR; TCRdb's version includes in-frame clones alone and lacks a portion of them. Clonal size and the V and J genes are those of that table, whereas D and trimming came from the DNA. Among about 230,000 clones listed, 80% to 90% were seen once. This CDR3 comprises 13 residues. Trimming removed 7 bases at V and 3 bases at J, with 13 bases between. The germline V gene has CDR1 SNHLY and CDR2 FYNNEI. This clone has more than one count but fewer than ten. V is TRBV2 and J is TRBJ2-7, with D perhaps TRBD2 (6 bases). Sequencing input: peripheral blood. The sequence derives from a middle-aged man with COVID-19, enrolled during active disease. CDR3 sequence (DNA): TGTGCCAGCACATACCACGGGGGCTACGAGCAGTACTTC. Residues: CASTYHGGYEQYF.